This is a list of T cell receptor beta chains from one sample in a study of radiotherapy plus CTLA-4 blockade in lung cancer. This table comes from immunoSEQ multiplex PCR, and its TCRdb copy is limited to in-frame clones, with some not included. The profile shows roughly 86,000 clones, around 86% of them singletons. This material consisted of peripheral blood, taken from a patient treated with radiotherapy plus ipilimumab. The receptors stem from a human donor with non-small cell lung cancer who had stable disease on radiotherapy plus ipilimumab. CDR3s leave out the opening cysteine and the closing phenylalanine or tryptophan. Fields, in order: V gene, CDR3 protein.

v_gene: TRBV4-1
CDR3aa: ASSVDGKQY

v_gene: TRBV25-1
CDR3aa: ASSLTGSGNTIY

v_gene: TRBV25-1
CDR3aa: ASSEVGDRGYGYT

v_gene: TRBV27
CDR3aa: ASSPLLLQGSTEAF

v_gene: TRBV23-1
CDR3aa: ASSQMADRGIYGYT

v_gene: TRBV9
CDR3aa: ASSVEEGRYSPLH

v_gene: TRBV7-9
CDR3aa: ASSLAGNTDTQY

v_gene: TRBV6-9
CDR3aa: ASSDGMPNYGYT

v_gene: TRBV7-6
CDR3aa: ASSLGTRVSNQPQH

v_gene: TRBV7-9
CDR3aa: ASSLSLGAGDGYT

v_gene: TRBV4-2
CDR3aa: ASSLRASGTYEQF

v_gene: TRBV10-1
CDR3aa: ASSEYGTAYEQY

v_gene: TRBV7-9
CDR3aa: ASSKLAGDYNEQF

v_gene: TRBV7-8
CDR3aa: ASSPETSYYGYT

v_gene: TRBV7-2
CDR3aa: ASSLDLLGTSGLGELF

v_gene: TRBV4-1
CDR3aa: ASSHAPGGGGETQY

v_gene: TRBV5-1
CDR3aa: ASSSGSGRGNPGNTIY

v_gene: TRBV18
CDR3aa: ASSPRGDPDEQY

v_gene: TRBV7-9
CDR3aa: ASSNEGTGGIGSYNEQF

v_gene: TRBV2
CDR3aa: ASSRGGGTDTQY

v_gene: TRBV30
CDR3aa: AWSVSINSNQPQH

v_gene: TRBV2
CDR3aa: ASSQRGDGDQPQH

v_gene: TRBV11-2
CDR3aa: ASSYRQGSFYEQY

v_gene: TRBV27
CDR3aa: ASTLAGTSDEQY

v_gene: TRBV28
CDR3aa: ASSTVGNTIY

v_gene: TRBV25-1
CDR3aa: ASSERKRSGRPFEQF

v_gene: TRBV18
CDR3aa: ASSKETSDTQY

v_gene: TRBV18
CDR3aa: ASSQGPHYEQY

v_gene: TRBV7-9
CDR3aa: ASSTSGRRATGELF

v_gene: TRBV9
CDR3aa: ASSARTGNNSPLH

v_gene: TRBV27
CDR3aa: ASSSRDSYGYT

v_gene: TRBV4-1
CDR3aa: ASSPGGLAGPRGETQY

v_gene: TRBV11-2
CDR3aa: ASSHPGQGIHYGYT

v_gene: TRBV29-1
CDR3aa: SVRGGERGYGYT

v_gene: TRBV2
CDR3aa: ASSRTGETQY

v_gene: TRBV7-9
CDR3aa: ASSRGTSSNQPQH

v_gene: TRBV7-8
CDR3aa: ASSLAQDTRVRVNEQF

v_gene: TRBV2
CDR3aa: ASSGGLSGYQY

v_gene: TRBV27
CDR3aa: ASSTDLAGVSTDTQY

v_gene: TRBV5-1
CDR3aa: ASSLAAGVDTQY

v_gene: TRBV6-6
CDR3aa: ASSKRTELTNEKLF

v_gene: TRBV18
CDR3aa: ASSPPGQRTGELF

v_gene: TRBV5-1
CDR3aa: ASSPGTGSYEQY

v_gene: TRBV5-1
CDR3aa: ASSLRAGVTYEQY

v_gene: TRBV28
CDR3aa: ASRLSRSGGIYNEQF

v_gene: TRBV28
CDR3aa: ASKVGLASGRATYEQY